This TCR beta chain was captured by sequencing in a study of blood T cell repertoires in COVID-19. Background on the study: Specimens from acute and convalescent COVID-19 originated in the United States, Italy and Spain. Sources were T cells, B-cell-depleted T cells, or PBMCs; the material itself was cDNA or gDNA.

This CDR3 spans 14 amino acids. Germline loops: CDR1 SGHTA, CDR2 FQGNSA. V was trimmed by 0 bases and J by 6 bases, leaving 11 bases between them. In the original processing: Reference gene primer amplification in the assay estimated nucleated cell counts. The data were produced by immunoSEQ multiplex PCR, yet TCRdb's version contains in-frame clones alone and is incomplete. D and trimming come from the DNA, and the V and J calls and clone size come from that table. The sample shows 150,000 to 200,000 clones, 84% of them seen only once. This receptor was obtained from a man younger than 30 with active or convalescent COVID-19. The chain joins TRBV7-2 to TRBJ1-2; weak D call: TRBD1 (5 bases). Material: peripheral blood. The CDR3 DNA reads as TGTGCCAGCAGCTTAGCGTTGGCAGGGCATGGCTACACCTTC. Translating gives CASSLALAGHGYTF.